The T cell receptor (beta chain) under discussion was sequenced for a study of siplizumab effects on memory and regulatory T cells. The study's findings and limits: Significant reduction of alloreactive sequences traceable to unstimulated CD4+ memory cells was observed with siplizumab.

To note about this clone: Antigen: not known.

The data were produced by immunoSEQ multiplex PCR, yet TCRdb's version contains in-frame clones alone and is incomplete. The sample has 100,000 to 120,000 clones; roughly 89% are singletons. The TCR originated in a human donor in good health. The sequenced material came from CD4+ T cells sorted from blood.

The CDR3 is CASSPTSAANTGELFF. DNA for the CDR3: TGTGCCAGCTCACCCACCAGCGCCGCGAACACCGGGGAGCTGTTTTTT. This rearrangement joins TRBV18 to TRBJ2-2; D unresolved. Germline loops: CDR1 KGHSH, CDR2 LQKENI. The CDR3 length is 16 residues. V was cut by 3 bases and J by 0 bases, with 11 bases left in between.